The 22 T cell receptor beta chains in this list originate from one sample, sequenced in a study of beta chain features in type 1 diabetes. What was sequenced were expressed TCRB transcripts, since all of the isolated RNA had been reverse transcribed. Assay: immunoSEQ multiplex PCR; the TCRdb copy retains only in-frame clones and omits some. The sample yields hundreds of thousands of clones, approximately 13% seen once. Sequenced sample: naive CD4+ T cells from blood. Source of these receptors: a man aged 25-45 years in good health.

The rearrangement uses TRBV6-6 and TRBJ2-3, with TRBD2 matching over 8 bases. Per the germline V gene, CDR1 is MNHNY and CDR2 is SVGAGI (reference sequence). J lost 0 bases, V lost 6 bases, and 5 bases had no gene match. The CDR3 is 15 amino acids. The CDR3 DNA sequence: TGTGCCAGCAGCCGTAGCGGGACTAGCACAGATACGCAGTATTTT. Protein: CASSRSGTSTDTQYF.

There are a few counts of this clone. The chain carries TRBV11-2 and TRBJ2-7; D unclear. Germline V lookup: CDR1 SGHAT, CDR2 FQNNGV. This CDR3 contains 13 residues. Trimming removed 5 bases at V and 2 bases at J, with 10 bases between. The CDR3 nucleotides read TGTGCCAGCAGCCGAAACTCTCCCTACGAGCAGTACTTC. This codes for CASSRNSPYEQYF.

This chain links TRBV6-6 with TRBJ2-3; TRBD2 might be the D (5 bases). CDR1 and CDR2 from the germline V gene are MNHNY and SVGAGI (reference sequence). V gave up 6 bases and J gave up 6 bases, with 16 bases separating them. The CDR3 length is 14 residues. This CDR3 reads CASRHDSVADTQYF. The CDR3 nucleotides are TGTGCCAGCAGACACGATTCCGTAGCGGATACGCAGTATTTT.

This clone has more than one count but fewer than ten. The chain joins TRBV11-2 to TRBJ2-3, with D hard to call. The CDR3 is 12 residues long. Germline CDR1 SGHAT, CDR2 FQNNGV. Deletions cut 5 bases from V and 7 bases from J, with 10 bases between. CDR3 DNA sequence: TGTGCCAGCAGCCCCTCGGTAAATACGCAGTATTTT. It yields the protein CASSPSVNTQYF.

This chain links TRBV27 with TRBJ2-5; D may be TRBD1 (6 bases). V was cut by 9 bases and J by 1 base, with 15 bases left in between. Germline CDR1 and CDR2: MNHEY and SMNVEV (reference sequence). The CDR3 spans 14 residues. This chain's CDR3 is CASRKQGIQETQYF. CDR3 nucleotide sequence: TGTGCCAGTAGAAAACAGGGAATCCAAGAGACCCAGTACTTC.

This clone appeared a few times. The CDR3 sequence is CASSVDPLAEETQYF. CDR3 nucleotide sequence: TGTGCCAGCAGCGTAGATCCGCTAGCGGAAGAGACCCAGTACTTC. The chain couples TRBV9 to TRBJ2-5, with 7 bases aligning to TRBD2. J gave up 3 bases and V 0 bases, and 5 bases lay outside the gene matches. Germline CDR1 and CDR2: SGDLS and YYNGEE. This CDR3 comprises 15 residues.

The rearrangement links TRBV27 to TRBJ2-1; unclear D gene. Germline values: CDR1 MNHEY, CDR2 SMNVEV (reference sequence). V was shortened by 5 bases and J by 8 bases, with 7 bases between the two germline ends. The CDR3 contains 11 residues. CDR3 amino acids: CASSSQHEQFF. The DNA for the CDR3 is TGTGCCAGCAGTAGTCAGCATGAGCAGTTCTTC.

This clone has only a few counts. This chain uses TRBV29-1 with TRBJ2-5; perhaps TRBD2 as D (6 bases). V lost 4 bases and J lost 7, with 19 bases in between. The CDR3 covers 14 residues. Germline CDR1 reads SQVTM; CDR2 reads ANQGSEA. CDR3 region: CSVVEVGTGGTQYF. CDR3 nucleotide sequence: TGCAGCGTTGTAGAGGTCGGAACCGGGGGGACCCAGTACTTC.

The rearrangement joins TRBV5-6 to TRBJ2-3, with 7 bases lining up with TRBD2. Germline V gives CDR1 SGHDT, CDR2 YYEEEE. The CDR3 length is 14 residues. Trimming took 1 base from V and 6 from J; bases not matched to a gene: 5. The DNA for the CDR3 is TGTGCCAGCAGCTTGCCACTAGCGTTGGATACGCAGTATTTT. Protein sequence: CASSLPLALDTQYF.

The chain combines TRBV6-5 with TRBJ2-1; 7 bases match TRBD2. The germline gives CDR1 MNHEY, CDR2 SVGAGI. V shed 2 bases, J shed 3 bases, and the junction held 7 bases outside the gene matches. CDR3 length equals 16 residues. CDR3 amino acids: CASSYPYGGGYNEQFF. CDR3 sequence (DNA): TGTGCCAGCAGTTACCCCTACGGCGGGGGCTACAATGAGCAGTTCTTC.

The V call is TRBV10-3, the J call TRBJ2-3; 8 bases are shared with TRBD1. Trimming removed 2 bases from V and 0 bases from J; junction bases left unmatched: 7. Germline lookup yields CDR1 ENHRY and CDR2 SYGVKD. The CDR3 consists of 17 residues. The CDR3, as DNA: TGTGCCATCAGTGAGACGCCAGGACAGGGAAGCACAGATACGCAGTATTTT. Its protein product is CAISETPGQGSTDTQYF.

The V gene is TRBV5-1, the J gene TRBJ2-2; TRBD1 aligns across 7 bases. This CDR3 has 15 amino acids. CDR1 and CDR2 from the germline V gene are SGHRS and YFSETQ. V was pared by 1 base and J by 7 bases, with 7 bases of the junction left unmatched. The CDR3 here is CASSLRDSTSGELFF. CDR3 nucleotide sequence: TGCGCCAGCAGCTTGAGGGACAGTACCAGCGGGGAGCTGTTTTTT.

A few counts support this clone. J is TRBJ2-5 and V is TRBV7-9; D might be TRBD2 (6 bases). This CDR3 is built from 14 residues. Germline loops: CDR1 SEHNR, CDR2 FQNEAQ (reference sequence). V was clipped by 2 bases and J by 5 bases, with 12 bases between them. The DNA for the CDR3 is TGTGCCAGCAGCTTAAGTCTAGCGCTGGAGACCCAGTACTTC. It codes for CASSLSLALETQYF.

The chain has TRBV28 and TRBJ2-3; tentative D call: TRBD2 (5 bases). Germline values: CDR1 MDHEN, CDR2 SYDVKM. The V and J ends lost 9 bases and 9 bases respectively, with 13 bases between them. The CDR3 is 11 residues long. CDR3 residues: CASNGVGTQYF. In DNA form, the CDR3 reads TGTGCCAGTAACGGGGTTGGGACGCAGTATTTT.

V and J are TRBV20-1 and TRBJ1-1; 8 positions agree with TRBD1. The CDR3 consists of 11 residues. Trimming at V came to 4 bases and at J to 11 bases, leaving 6 bases not matched to a gene. Germline CDR1 DFQATT, CDR2 SNEGSKA (reference sequence). In DNA form, the CDR3 reads TGCAGTGCTAATGACAGGGGCCGGGCTTTCTTT. Translated: CSANDRGRAFF.

This clone was seen only a few times. The chain employs TRBV7-2 and TRBJ1-2; D is ambiguous. The CDR3 loop spans 14 amino acids. The ends were cut back, 5 bases at V and 0 bases at J, with 10 bases in the middle. The V gene's germline CDR1 is SGHTA and CDR2 FQGNSA. The CDR3 bases are TGTGCCAGCAGCCTATTACAGTCTAACTATGGCTACACCTTC. Its translation: CASSLLQSNYGYTF. The full variable domain, with the rest looked up from reference TRBV7-2 and TRBJ1-2, is GAGVSQSPSNKVTEKGKDVELRCDPISGHTALYWYRQSLGQGLEFLIYFQGNSAPDKSGLPSDRFSAERTGGSVSTLTIQRTQQEDSAVYLCASSLLQSNYGYTFGSGTRLTVV.

V and J are TRBV7-2 and TRBJ2-3; 11 nucleotides align to TRBD2. The CDR3 length is 17 residues. Unmatched junction bases numbered 8, after V lost 5 bases and J lost 1 base. Germline assignment: CDR1 SGHTA and CDR2 FQGNSA. The CDR3 here is CASSQVGTSGRTDTQYF. The CDR3 DNA is TGTGCCAGCAGCCAGGTCGGGACTAGCGGACGCACAGATACGCAGTATTTT.

This clone was observed a few times. This sequence joins TRBV11-2 and TRBJ2-1; no firm D call. CDR3 size: 13 residues. Trimming removed 2 bases at V and 6 bases at J, with 8 bases between. Germline-derived CDR1 and CDR2 are SGHAT and FQNNGV. CDR3 sequence reads: CASSLSLFNEQFF. DNA for the CDR3: TGTGCCAGCAGCTTAAGCTTATTCAATGAGCAGTTCTTC.

Here the CDR3 reads CASRTPGSRAGGYTF. CDR3 DNA sequence: TGTGCCAGCAGGACTCCGGGATCGCGGGCTGGTGGCTACACCTTC. V is TRBV11-2 and J is TRBJ1-2; D is undetermined. CDR3 length: 15 residues. Germline values: CDR1 SGHAT, CDR2 FQNNGV. V was trimmed by 6 bases and J by 7 bases, leaving 21 bases between them.

The V gene is TRBV9, the J gene TRBJ2-5, with 13 bases matching TRBD2. Trimming at V came to 3 bases and at J to 5 bases, leaving 4 bases not matched to a gene. Germline CDR1 is SGDLS and CDR2 is YYNGEE. The CDR3 extends over 15 amino acids. In DNA form, the CDR3 reads TGTGCCAGCAGCGCCGCACTAGCGGGAGGGGAGACCCAGTACTTC. Amino acids: CASSAALAGGETQYF.

This clone was seen a few times. J is TRBJ1-1 and V is TRBV7-9; 10 nucleotides line up with TRBD1. The CDR3 runs 15 residues. Germline CDR1 is SEHNR and CDR2 is FQNEAQ (reference sequence). The V segment lost 6 bases and the J segment 0 bases; nucleotides outside the gene matches: 4. The CDR3 is CASRSGTGVNTEAFF. The DNA of the CDR3 is TGTGCCAGCAGATCCGGGACAGGGGTGAACACTGAAGCTTTCTTT.

The chain links TRBV4-1 to TRBJ2-1; 15 bases match TRBD2. This CDR3 has 18 amino acids. Germline values: CDR1 MGHRA, CDR2 YSYEKL. V shed 4 bases, J shed 5 bases, and the junction held 9 bases outside the gene matches. The CDR3 DNA follows: TGCGCCAGCAGCCGAATTCCCGGGACTAGCGGGGGGAACAATGAGCAGTTCTTC. Translating it yields CASSRIPGTSGGNNEQFF.